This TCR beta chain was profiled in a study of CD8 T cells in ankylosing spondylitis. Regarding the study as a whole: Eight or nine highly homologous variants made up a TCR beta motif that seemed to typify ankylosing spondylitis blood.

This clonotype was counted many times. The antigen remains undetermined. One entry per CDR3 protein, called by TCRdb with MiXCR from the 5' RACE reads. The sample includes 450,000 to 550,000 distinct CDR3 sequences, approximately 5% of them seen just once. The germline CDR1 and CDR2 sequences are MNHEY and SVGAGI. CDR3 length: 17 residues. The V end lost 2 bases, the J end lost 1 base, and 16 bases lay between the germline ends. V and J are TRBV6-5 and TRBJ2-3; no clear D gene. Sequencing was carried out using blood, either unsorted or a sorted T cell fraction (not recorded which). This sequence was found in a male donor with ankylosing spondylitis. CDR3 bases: TGTGCCAGCAGTTACGTCTCTCCGGGCATGGGCACAGATACGCAGTATTTT. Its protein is CASSYVSPGMGTDTQYF.